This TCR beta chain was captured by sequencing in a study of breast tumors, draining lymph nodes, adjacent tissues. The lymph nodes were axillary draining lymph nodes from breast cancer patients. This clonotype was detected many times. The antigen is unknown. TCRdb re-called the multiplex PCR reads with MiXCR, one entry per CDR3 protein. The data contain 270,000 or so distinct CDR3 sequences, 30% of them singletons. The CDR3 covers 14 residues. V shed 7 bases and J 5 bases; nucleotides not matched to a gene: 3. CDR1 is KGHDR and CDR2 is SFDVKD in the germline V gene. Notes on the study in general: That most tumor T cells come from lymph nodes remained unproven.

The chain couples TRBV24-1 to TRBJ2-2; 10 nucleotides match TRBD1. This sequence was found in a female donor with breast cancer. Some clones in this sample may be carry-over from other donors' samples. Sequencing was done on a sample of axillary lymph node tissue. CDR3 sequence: CATSRDRGTGELFF. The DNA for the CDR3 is TGTGCCACCAGCCGGGACAGGGGTACCGGGGAGCTGTTTTTT.